A selection of T cell receptor beta chains follows, all from one sample in a study of blood T cell repertoires in COVID-19. Sequenced by immunoSEQ multiplex PCR; TCRdb stores in-frame clones only, minus some. Among around 170,000 clones listed, about four fifths were seen once. What was sequenced was peripheral blood. These receptor sequences come from a man between 65 and 85 years old who had recovered from COVID-19. CDR3s include the opening cysteine and the closing phenylalanine or tryptophan. Fields, in order: J gene, V gene, CDR3 protein.

J gene: TRBJ2-7
V gene: TRBV6-6
CDR3 protein: CASRSLWHEQYF

J gene: TRBJ2-5
V gene: TRBV5-6
CDR3 protein: CASSLYPGRSQETQYF

J gene: TRBJ2-3
V gene: TRBV6-5
CDR3 protein: CASSPVSGSTDTQYF

J gene: TRBJ1-5
V gene: TRBV12-1
CDR3 protein: CASSITPGNYYNQPQHF

J gene: TRBJ2-5
V gene: TRBV13
CDR3 protein: CASSSRTSGNQETQYF

J gene: TRBJ2-5
V gene: TRBV28
CDR3 protein: CASSTAGAGTNPAYF

J gene: TRBJ2-7
V gene: TRBV28
CDR3 protein: CASSFGQTYEQYF

J gene: TRBJ2-3
V gene: TRBV19
CDR3 protein: CASSRLAAWDTQYF

J gene: TRBJ2-7
V gene: TRBV6-1
CDR3 protein: CASSEQYYEQYF

J gene: TRBJ2-6
V gene: TRBV6-5
CDR3 protein: CASRTGTGGANVLTF

J gene: TRBJ1-1
V gene: TRBV18
CDR3 protein: CASSPVRNTEAFF

J gene: TRBJ2-1
V gene: TRBV28
CDR3 protein: CASSIASAGDNEQFF

J gene: TRBJ2-3
V gene: TRBV7-2
CDR3 protein: CASSMWDSSDTQYF

J gene: TRBJ2-3
V gene: TRBV5-6
CDR3 protein: CASSFATSGLTDTQYF

J gene: TRBJ2-1
V gene: TRBV6-2/TRBV6-3
CDR3 protein: CASSYSDRDTSYNEQFF

J gene: TRBJ2-3
V gene: TRBV10-1
CDR3 protein: CASSEPGVGTDTQYF

J gene: TRBJ1-1
V gene: TRBV7-9
CDR3 protein: CASSPQAGRNTEAFF

J gene: TRBJ1-1
V gene: TRBV15
CDR3 protein: CATSRDRGGGEAFF

J gene: TRBJ2-1
V gene: TRBV4-1
CDR3 protein: CASSPGTSGSYNEQFF

J gene: TRBJ1-4
V gene: TRBV27
CDR3 protein: CASSIRANEKLFF

J gene: TRBJ2-5
V gene: TRBV7-7
CDR3 protein: CASSPTGNRVGETQYF

J gene: TRBJ2-7
V gene: TRBV2
CDR3 protein: CASCQVAVKLYF

J gene: TRBJ2-6
V gene: TRBV2
CDR3 protein: CASSYMSSGANVLTF

J gene: TRBJ2-7
V gene: TRBV7-2
CDR3 protein: CASSLAGTSGTRSYEQYF

J gene: TRBJ2-1
V gene: TRBV20-1
CDR3 protein: CSASPAAGPRNEQFF

J gene: TRBJ2-7
V gene: TRBV3-1/TRBV3-2
CDR3 protein: CASSLLGQGSYEQYF

J gene: TRBJ1-1
V gene: TRBV28
CDR3 protein: CASSRQGWGEAFF

J gene: TRBJ2-2
V gene: TRBV5-6
CDR3 protein: CASSSLRSRADGELFF

J gene: TRBJ2-4
V gene: TRBV9
CDR3 protein: CASSGGLGGKNIQYF

J gene: TRBJ2-7
V gene: TRBV28
CDR3 protein: CASSLVQGTEQYF

J gene: TRBJ2-2
V gene: TRBV19
CDR3 protein: CASRFGGVTNTGELFF

J gene: TRBJ2-1
V gene: TRBV20-1
CDR3 protein: CSASEPGTSGNSYNEQFF

J gene: TRBJ2-3
V gene: TRBV7-9
CDR3 protein: CASSLEGSTDTQYF

J gene: TRBJ2-1
V gene: TRBV5-4
CDR3 protein: CASRGTGAEQFF

J gene: TRBJ1-4
V gene: TRBV25-1
CDR3 protein: CASSESPGQTNEKLFF

J gene: TRBJ1-1
V gene: TRBV2
CDR3 protein: CASSEQRSNTEAFF

J gene: TRBJ2-1
V gene: TRBV27
CDR3 protein: CASTTSGRNNEQFF

J gene: TRBJ2-1
V gene: TRBV13
CDR3 protein: CASSGVGWGSGRIEQFF

J gene: TRBJ2-3
V gene: TRBV15
CDR3 protein: CATSINGRVDTQYF

J gene: TRBJ2-3
V gene: TRBV28
CDR3 protein: CASSFALAGDVGDTQYF

J gene: TRBJ2-1
V gene: TRBV2
CDR3 protein: CASSDGTSGRGNEQFF

J gene: TRBJ1-1
V gene: TRBV5-5
CDR3 protein: CASSSGTVTTEAFF

J gene: TRBJ2-1
V gene: TRBV28
CDR3 protein: CASSPRGTSGSNEQFF

J gene: TRBJ2-4
V gene: TRBV6-2/TRBV6-3
CDR3 protein: CASSLRGGGMLDIQYF

J gene: TRBJ1-2
V gene: TRBV7-2
CDR3 protein: CASSNQRNGYTF

J gene: TRBJ2-3
V gene: TRBV6-2/TRBV6-3
CDR3 protein: CASSYPNPGLSTDTQYF

J gene: TRBJ2-2
V gene: TRBV11-1
CDR3 protein: CASSLSEGGTGELFF

J gene: TRBJ2-1
V gene: TRBV3-1/TRBV3-2
CDR3 protein: CASSQLAGDNEQFF

J gene: TRBJ2-1
V gene: TRBV11-2
CDR3 protein: CASSPGSGRGNEQFF

J gene: TRBJ2-7
V gene: TRBV21-1
CDR3 protein: CASSNPNWSGNSYEQYF

J gene: TRBJ2-2
V gene: TRBV9
CDR3 protein: CASSVIPSGRGELFF

J gene: TRBJ2-7
V gene: TRBV2
CDR3 protein: CASRHQGAGEQYF

J gene: TRBJ2-2
V gene: TRBV19
CDR3 protein: CASSIAGSGELFF

J gene: TRBJ2-5
V gene: TRBV6-2/TRBV6-3
CDR3 protein: CASSRLETQYF

J gene: TRBJ2-7
V gene: TRBV11-2
CDR3 protein: CASSGQGAYEQYF

J gene: TRBJ1-2
V gene: TRBV14
CDR3 protein: CASSQESANYGYTF

J gene: TRBJ1-5
V gene: TRBV6-5
CDR3 protein: CASSTHRGGQPQHF